This TCR beta chain was captured in a study of T-cell reconstitution after alpha-beta-depleted transplantation in children. Whole-study results and caveats: It was reported that alpha-beta T cells came from several hundred expanded graft clones (about two months after transplant). Day-60 TCRbeta diversity that was high in some patients was derived from surviving recipient T cells and thymic progenitors.

Germline V CDR1 and CDR2: KGHDR, SFDVKD. The CDR3 has 16 amino acids. The V gene end was trimmed by 3 bases and the J gene end by 2 bases; junction bases not matched to a gene: 5. Unique molecular identifiers featured in how the TCRbeta library was prepared. In TCRdb, the PCR reads were re-called with MiXCR into one record per CDR3 protein. The sample contains about 500,000 distinct CDR3 sequences, 11% of which appear only once. To note about this clonotype: Its antigen is still unknown.

This TCR was sampled from a female patient aged 2-15 years who had a stem cell transplant for aplastic anemia, so the T cells may come from the graft donor. The sequencing used PBMCs, mostly from graft donor cells, collected 180 days after TCRalphabeta/CD19-depleted stem cell transplant. V is TRBV24-1 and J is TRBJ2-1; 8 bases fit TRBD2. CDR3 nucleotide sequence: TGTGCCACCAGTGATGGATATAGCGGGACCTACAATGAGCAGTTCTTC. Residues: CATSDGYSGTYNEQFF.